A selection of T cell receptor beta chains follows, all from one sample in a study of blood T cells in healthy people across ages. MiXCR, applied by TCRdb to the 5' RACE reads, yields one record per CDR3 protein. Of around 2 million distinct CDR3 sequences in the sample, approximately 40% are singletons; the top ten hold roughly 23%. The specimen sequenced was blood. Source of these receptors: a human donor in good health. CDR3s include the opening cysteine and the closing phenylalanine or tryptophan. D genes are given only for firm matches. Only some rows state a clone size, as once, few, many or a class for expanded clones.

TRBJ2-3 | . | . | TRBV9 | TGTGCCAGCAGCTCACGGGACTTTAGCACAGATACGCAGTATTTT | CASSSRDFSTDTQYF
TRBJ2-3 | . | few | TRBV4-3 | TGCGCCAGCAGCCAAGGGGCGTTCTCCGGCACAGATACGCAGTATTTT | CASSQGAFSGTDTQYF
TRBJ2-3 | . | . | TRBV7-2 | TGTGCCAGCAGCCCCCATGGGACTCAAACAGATACGCAGTATTTT | CASSPHGTQTDTQYF
TRBJ1-2 | . | . | TRBV9 | TGTGCCAGCAGCGTCGCAGGGGTAGATGGCTACACCTTC | CASSVAGVDGYTF
TRBJ2-7 | . | . | TRBV20-1 | TGCAGTGCTTTGAACGGGGTGGGAGCCTACGAGCAGTACTTC | CSALNGVGAYEQYF
TRBJ2-5 | TRBD2 | . | TRBV12-5 | TGTGCTAGTGCTTTAAGCGGGACTGGGGGGACCCAGTACTTC | CASALSGTGGTQYF
TRBJ2-7 | TRBD2 | . | TRBV5-1 | TGCGCCAGCAGCACCACTAGCGCCAGCTCCTACGAGCAGTACTTC | CASSTTSASSYEQYF
TRBJ2-1 | . | . | TRBV5-1 | TGCGCCAGCAGCTTGAGCCCAGTAGGGGCGGCAAATGAGCAGTTCTTC | CASSLSPVGAANEQFF
TRBJ2-2 | TRBD2 | . | TRBV6-2/TRBV6-3 | TGTGCCAGCAGTTACAAAGCGGGGATACCCACCGGGGAGCTGTTTTTT | CASSYKAGIPTGELFF
TRBJ2-1 | . | many | TRBV9 | TGTGCCAGCAGCGTATCCGGGGGCGGTCTAATCGATGAGCAGTTCTTC | CASSVSGGGLIDEQFF
TRBJ1-1 | . | . | TRBV19 | TGTGCCAGTAGTCCCCCGACCCCGGCCGTCATGAACACTGAAGCTTTCTTT | CASSPPTPAVMNTEAFF
TRBJ2-1 | . | few | TRBV7-2 | TGTGCCAGCAGCCATTACAGGATTAATGAGCAGTTCTTC | CASSHYRINEQFF
TRBJ2-1 | TRBD2 | . | TRBV18 | TGTGCCAGCTCACCACAAGTAGCGGGGGGCACGAATGAGCAGTTCTTC | CASSPQVAGGTNEQFF
TRBJ1-1 | TRBD1 | few | TRBV4-3 | TGCGCCAGCAGCCGAGGACAGGGGAGGAACACTGAAGCTTTCTTT | CASSRGQGRNTEAFF
TRBJ2-4 | . | . | TRBV20-1 | TGCAGTGCCGCGCCTGGGGCAGGGACCCTTGACATTCAGTACTTC | CSAAPGAGTLDIQYF
TRBJ1-4 | . | . | TRBV7-9 | TGTGCCAGCAGCCGCCCGGGAGCTGAAAAACTGTTTTTT | CASSRPGAEKLFF
TRBJ2-3 | . | . | TRBV9 | TGTGCCAGCAGCGTAGGAGGGGCTACGGTGGGCACAGATACGCAGTATTTT | CASSVGGATVGTDTQYF
TRBJ2-1 | TRBD2 | . | TRBV7-2 | TGTGCCAGCAGCTCGGATCAGGCGGGGGGGCTGCTTGAGCAGTTCTTC | CASSSDQAGGLLEQFF
TRBJ1-2 | . | few | TRBV11-2 | TGTGCCAGCAGCGGACCAGAGGACGGAAACTATGGCTACACCTTC | CASSGPEDGNYGYTF